One TCR beta chain is described in this entry. Its antigen remains unknown. Some clones are missing from TCRdb's copy, which holds only in-frame ones; the method was immunoSEQ multiplex PCR. The data contain roughly 18,000 clones, 80% to 90% of them singletons. The CDR3 loop spans 17 amino acids. After removal of 2 bases from V and 4 bases from J, the junction contained 13 bases not matched to a gene. The germline V gene has CDR1 LNHDA and CDR2 SQIVND (reference sequence). This record comes from a study of lymphopenia after photon versus proton radiotherapy. Findings and caveats of the study: Photon-treated patients lost naive T cells and TCR diversity; proton-treated stayed stable. Post-nadir diversity loss with photons came from oligoclonal expansion, particularly CD8+ Temra cells.

The origin of this receptor is a man in his 70s with pancreatic cancer. The V call is TRBV19, the J call TRBJ1-1; TRBD1 agrees at 7 bases. The material sequenced was peripheral blood, taken from a patient treated with proton-based radiotherapy. CDR3 protein: CASSITAGGLFGTEAFF. The CDR3 bases are TGTGCCAGTAGTATAACGGCAGGGGGACTATTTGGCACTGAAGCTTTCTTT.